A selection of T cell receptor beta chains follows, all from one sample in a study of response to subunit inactivated influenza vaccine. One entry per CDR3 protein, called by TCRdb with MiXCR from the RT-PCR reads. This sample carries around 750,000 distinct CDR3 sequences, 20% to 25% of them seen once, and the ten largest clones take about a tenth. Source: PBMCs from blood, taken roughly 5 days after vaccination. Source of these receptors: a man over 45 who received an inactivated influenza vaccine. Both conserved end residues are part of each CDR3. The order of the fields is CDR3 DNA, CDR3 protein, J gene, V gene, D gene, clone size. A D gene is named only where the DNA matches it firmly. A row's size may be missing; if present it is once, few, many or a size class.

DNA: TGTGCCAGCCCCCCAACGGACACCGGGGAGCTGTTTTTT
CDR3: CASPPTDTGELFF
J: TRBJ2-2
V: TRBV27
D: -
size: many

DNA: TGCGCCAGCAGCCAAGATGGTAACACCGGGGAGCTGTTTTTT
CDR3: CASSQDGNTGELFF
J: TRBJ2-2
V: TRBV4-3
D: -
size: many

DNA: TGTGCCAGCAGCTCCCTCAGACAGCGGCCATCCTACGAGCAGTACTTC
CDR3: CASSSLRQRPSYEQYF
J: TRBJ2-7
V: TRBV11-2
D: -
size: many

DNA: TGTGCCAGCAGCCGGGACGGCAATCAGCCCCAGCATTTT
CDR3: CASSRDGNQPQHF
J: TRBJ1-5
V: TRBV6-1
D: -
size: many

DNA: TGTGCCAGCAGCTTGGCCACTAGCGGGAGGCCGAGCTCCTACAATGAGCAGTTCTTC
CDR3: CASSLATSGRPSSYNEQFF
J: TRBJ2-1
V: TRBV5-4
D: TRBD2
size: -

DNA: TGCAGTGCTAGAGGACAGGACAGTTACGAGCAGTACTTC
CDR3: CSARGQDSYEQYF
J: TRBJ2-7
V: TRBV20-1
D: -
size: -

DNA: TGCAGTGCGCTCAGACAGGACTACAAAAACATTCAGTACTTC
CDR3: CSALRQDYKNIQYF
J: TRBJ2-4
V: TRBV20-1
D: -
size: -

DNA: TGCAGTGCTAGAAGTCCCTTTATTTGGGGGGAGGATCAGGAGACCCAGTACTTC
CDR3: CSARSPFIWGEDQETQYF
J: TRBJ2-5
V: TRBV20-1
D: -
size: -

DNA: TGTGCCAGCAGCTTCCCGACAGGGGTGAACACTGAAGCTTTCTTT
CDR3: CASSFPTGVNTEAFF
J: TRBJ1-1
V: TRBV7-8
D: TRBD1
size: few

DNA: TGTGCCAGCAGTTTTAGCGGGAGCGCCTACAATGAGCAGTTCTTC
CDR3: CASSFSGSAYNEQFF
J: TRBJ2-1
V: TRBV6-5
D: TRBD2
size: few